The 28 T cell receptor beta chains below all came from one sample that was sequenced in a study of pediatric ulcerative colitis. TCRdb's copy holds only in-frame clones and misses some; the assay was immunoSEQ multiplex PCR. The top ten clones hold roughly 24% of a sample with fewer than 45,000 clones, approximately 87% of them seen once. Sequenced input: blood. All receptors come from a girl aged 10 to 17 with moderate ulcerative colitis.

J is TRBJ2-1 and V is TRBV7-9, with unresolved D. Trimming shortened V by 2 bases and J by 3 bases, and 8 bases separated the two germline ends. This CDR3 has 14 amino acids. Germline V CDR1 and CDR2: SEHNR, FQNEAQ (reference sequence). The CDR3 loop is CASSLLRDYNEQFF. For the CDR3, the DNA is TGTGCCAGCAGCTTACTCCGAGACTACAATGAGCAGTTCTTC. The full variable domain, rest sourced from reference TRBV7-9 and TRBJ2-1, is DTGVSQNPRHKITKRGQNVTFRCDPISEHNRLYWYRQTLGQGPEFLTYFQNEAQLEKSRLLSDRFSAERPKGSFSTLEIQRTEQGDSAMYLCASSLLRDYNEQFFGPGTRLTVL.

The chain links TRBV30 to TRBJ1-4; D ambiguous. CDR1 and CDR2 from the germline V gene are GTSNPN and SVGIG (reference sequence). With 2 bases removed from V and 5 bases from J, the gap between germline ends came to 18 bases. The CDR3 consists of 16 residues. The CDR3 is CAWSPATTIPNEKLFF. In nucleotides, the CDR3 is TGTGCCTGGAGTCCGGCGACGACGATTCCGAATGAAAAACTGTTTTTT.

The chain carries TRBV28 and TRBJ1-5, with 8 bases fitting TRBD1. The germline V gene encodes CDR1 MDHEN and CDR2 SYDVKM. The CDR3 has 14 residues. The V and J ends lost 5 bases and 7 bases, in that order; junction bases with no gene match: 7. The CDR3 loop is CASSGRQGRQPQHF. CDR3 nucleotide sequence: TGTGCCAGCAGTGGACGACAGGGGAGGCAGCCCCAGCATTTT.

Note on this clone: A read error may produce the germline difference seen at one junction end. The chain employs TRBV7-9 and TRBJ2-1; D gene uncertain. The CDR3 sequence is 10 residues long. Germline-derived CDR1 and CDR2 are SEHNR and FQNEAQ (reference sequence). The CDR3 DNA is TGTGCCAGCAGCTCCCAAGCCACGGTCTTC. Translation gives CASSSQATVF.

This rearrangement joins TRBV27 to TRBJ1-6; no clear D gene. There are 14 residues in the CDR3. V was trimmed by 2 bases and J by 7 bases, leaving 9 bases between them. Germline loops: CDR1 MNHEY, CDR2 SMNVEV (reference sequence). In DNA, the CDR3 is TGTGCCAGCAGTTTAAGAGGCACCAATTCACCCCTCCACTTT. Amino acid sequence: CASSLRGTNSPLHF.

The gene calls are TRBV11-3 and TRBJ2-4; D call uncertain. Trimming cost V 5 bases and J 10 bases, with 6 bases left between them. The length of the CDR3 is 10 residues. The germline CDR1 and CDR2 sequences are SGHNT and YENEEA. CDR3 protein: CASSRWIQYF. In nucleotides, the CDR3 is TGTGCCAGCAGCCGGTGGATTCAGTACTTC.

CDR3 sequence: CASSLGQGAWEQYF. For the CDR3, the DNA is TGTGCCAGCAGCTTGGGACAGGGGGCCTGGGAGCAGTACTTC. The rearrangement joins TRBV5-5 to TRBJ2-7; 10 bases are a match to TRBD1. In germline, CDR1 is SGHKS, CDR2 YYEKEE (reference sequence). This CDR3 is built from 14 residues. The ends lost 0 bases at V and 7 bases at J; junction bases unmatched: 4.

The chain carries TRBV4-2 and TRBJ1-1; 7 bases are shared with TRBD1. CDR1 and CDR2 (germline): LGHNA, YNFKEQ. This CDR3 has 14 residues. The ends lost 0 bases at V and 8 bases at J; junction bases unmatched: 6. CDR3 nucleotides: TGTGCCAGCAGCCAAGATCTGGGACAGAGGGAAGCTTTCTTT. Its translation is CASSQDLGQREAFF.

The V call is TRBV7-2, the J call TRBJ2-1, with D unresolved. The CDR3 extends over 13 amino acids. CDR1 is SGHTA, CDR2 FQGNSA, per germline. The V end was cut by 1 base, the J end by 10 bases, with 11 bases between. Here the CDR3 reads CASSLVGKREQFF. The CDR3 nucleotides read TGTGCCAGCAGCTTAGTGGGAAAAAGGGAGCAGTTCTTC.

This chain uses TRBV9 with TRBJ2-1; D gene uncertain. The CDR3 covers 14 residues. CDR1 SGDLS and CDR2 YYNGEE come from the germline V gene. V lost 3 bases and J 0 bases, leaving 7 bases between the germline ends. As DNA, the CDR3 is TGTGCCAGCAGCGCCCCCCCCTCCTACAATGAGCAGTTCTTC. It translates to CASSAPPSYNEQFF.

This clone was seen ten or more times. This chain joins TRBV2 and TRBJ2-7; no reliable D call. Per germline, CDR1 SNHLY and CDR2 FYNNEI. V was clipped by 8 bases and J by 3 bases, with 11 bases between them. The CDR3 length is 12 residues. CDR3 DNA: TGTGCCAGCGGGGAACTGATCTACGAGCAGTACTTC. Its translation: CASGELIYEQYF.

This clone occurred once. The chain couples TRBV12-5 to TRBJ2-3; D not certain. Germline values: CDR1 LGHNT, CDR2 FRNRAP. This CDR3 spans 14 amino acids. V lost 5 bases and J 2 bases, leaving 11 bases between the germline ends. As DNA, the CDR3 is TGTGCTAGTGGTATCTCCCCTTTCACAGATACGCAGTATTTT. It specifies CASGISPFTDTQYF.

A few counts support this clone. The chain links TRBV29-1 to TRBJ1-3; D is undetermined. The germline V and J ends were trimmed by 3 bases and 3 bases, with 3 bases remaining between them. The CDR3 has 11 residues. The germline V gene has CDR1 SQVTM and CDR2 ANQGSEA. The CDR3 here is CSVDSGNTIYF. CDR3 nucleotides: TGCAGCGTTGATAGTGGAAACACCATATATTTT.

This clone was counted only a few times. The chain has TRBV19 and TRBJ1-6; 8 nucleotides align to TRBD1. CDR1 LNHDA and CDR2 SQIVND come from the germline V gene (reference sequence). This CDR3 has 15 amino acids. The trim removed 5 bases at V and 3 bases at J, leaving 3 bases unmatched. The CDR3 region has the DNA TGTGCCAGTAGTGTCGGACAGGGCTATAATTCACCCCTCCACTTT. Amino acids: CASSVGQGYNSPLHF.

V usage is TRBV19 and J usage is TRBJ2-5; tentatively, D is TRBD2 (5 bases). The CDR3 has 16 amino acids. The V and J ends lost 5 bases and 5 bases respectively, with 21 bases between them. Germline lookup yields CDR1 LNHDA and CDR2 SQIVND (reference sequence). CDR3 sequence (DNA): TGTGCCAGTAGTCTCTTGGGCCGAGGGAGCGGTGAGACCCAGTACTTC. Its protein product is CASSLLGRGSGETQYF.

The chain recombines TRBV28 with TRBJ1-3, with D unclear. Germline V gives CDR1 MDHEN, CDR2 SYDVKM. The CDR3 length is 12 residues. Trimming pared 6 bases from V and 0 bases from J, leaving 3 bases between. The CDR3, as DNA: TGTGCCAGCAGACTCTCTGGAAACACCATATATTTT. Its protein product is CASRLSGNTIYF.

The chain combines TRBV27 with TRBJ2-7; no reliable D call. The CDR3 totals 13 residues. Germline assignment: CDR1 MNHEY and CDR2 SMNVEV (reference sequence). Trimming stripped 5 bases from V and 5 bases from J, with 13 bases between. CDR3: CASSLSSDHEQYF. CDR3 sequence (DNA): TGTGCCAGCAGTCTGAGTTCGGACCACGAGCAGTACTTC.

This clone was observed once. This chain links TRBV2 with TRBJ1-5, with no clear D. V lost 8 bases, J lost 5 bases, and 13 bases lay in between. This CDR3 region has 13 residues. Germline lookup yields CDR1 SNHLY and CDR2 FYNNEI. The CDR3 reads CASGFIEDQPQHF. CDR3 nucleotide sequence: TGTGCCAGCGGGTTCATCGAGGATCAGCCCCAGCATTTT.

The genes are TRBV19 and TRBJ2-1; D perhaps matches TRBD2 (5 bases). The length of the CDR3 is 14 residues. The V end lost 5 bases, the J end lost 0 bases, and 8 bases lay between the germline ends. Per the germline V gene, CDR1 is LNHDA and CDR2 is SQIVND (reference sequence). CDR3 DNA sequence: TGTGCCAGTAGTCTCACTAGCTCCTACAATGAGCAGTTCTTC. Protein sequence: CASSLTSSYNEQFF.

This clone occurred a few times. This chain connects TRBV28 to TRBJ1-5, with D maybe TRBD1 (5 bases). From germline, CDR1 is MDHEN and CDR2 SYDVKM. The CDR3 runs 14 residues. V shed 2 bases and J shed 3 bases, with 8 bases lying between them. The CDR3 is CASSLTGSNQPQHF. Written as DNA, the CDR3 is TGTGCCAGCAGTTTAACAGGTTCCAATCAGCCCCAGCATTTT.

The chain links TRBV5-4 to TRBJ2-4; D is unresolved. The CDR3 loop spans 15 amino acids. The V gene's germline CDR1 is SGHNT and CDR2 YYREEE (reference sequence). The V gene lost 4 bases and the J gene lost 3 bases, with 14 bases spanning the gap. The CDR3 reads CASSLTRGDKNIQYF. The DNA for the CDR3 is TGTGCCAGCAGCCTTACTCGCGGAGACAAAAACATTCAGTACTTC.

This chain uses TRBV28 with TRBJ1-1, with 7 bases identical to TRBD1. This CDR3 has 13 residues. Per the germline V gene, CDR1 is MDHEN and CDR2 is SYDVKM. Unmatched junction bases numbered 6, after V lost 7 bases and J lost 4 bases. The DNA for the CDR3 is TGTGCCAGCAAGGGGGCTGACATCACTGAAGCTTTCTTT. It encodes CASKGADITEAFF.

This chain uses TRBV27 with TRBJ1-3; D call uncertain. In germline, CDR1 is MNHEY, CDR2 SMNVEV (reference sequence). This CDR3 is built from 15 residues. Between the trimmed V and J ends, which lost 6 bases and 4 bases, there was a span of 16 bases. CDR3 nucleotide sequence: TGTGCCAGCAGCCGATCCCGGGCCACAGGAAACACCATATATTTT. Its protein product is CASSRSRATGNTIYF.

This clone was observed a handful of times. The chain joins TRBV4-1 to TRBJ2-7; D tentatively fits TRBD1 or TRBD2 (5 bases each). The CDR3 runs to 15 residues. Looked up from germline, CDR1 is MGHRA and CDR2 is YSYEKL. V was shortened by 2 bases and J by 6 bases, with 17 bases between the two germline ends. Here the CDR3 reads CASSQWGSENSEQYF. Written as DNA, the CDR3 is TGCGCCAGCAGCCAATGGGGGTCCGAGAATTCCGAGCAGTACTTC.

This chain links TRBV7-2 with TRBJ1-5; 11 bases map to TRBD1. V dropped 5 bases and J dropped 6; count of bases not matched to a gene: 3. Germline CDR1 is SGHTA and CDR2 is FQGNSA. The CDR3 extends over 14 amino acids. The CDR3 nucleotides are TGTGCCAGCAGCCGGACAGGGGGCGTTCAGCCCCAGCATTTT. It yields the protein CASSRTGGVQPQHF. The variable domain in full, completed from reference TRBV7-2 and TRBJ1-5, reads GAGVSQSPSNKVTEKGKDVELRCDPISGHTALYWYRQSLGQGLEFLIYFQGNSAPDKSGLPSDRFSAERTGGSVSTLTIQRTQQEDSAVYLCASSRTGGVQPQHFGDGTRLSIL.

The chain has TRBV6-5 and TRBJ1-5; the match to TRBD1 covers 9 bases. CDR3 length: 15 amino acids. Trimming removed 6 bases from V and 3 bases from J; junction bases left unmatched: 6. CDR1 is MNHEY, CDR2 SVGAGI, per germline. As DNA, the CDR3 is TGTGCCAGCAGCGCGACAGGGGGAGACAATCAGCCCCAGCATTTT. Translating it yields CASSATGGDNQPQHF.

In this sample, this clone turned up once. The CDR3: CASSLEGGDSYEQYF. The CDR3 DNA is TGTGCCAGCAGCTTAGAGGGAGGGGATTCCTACGAGCAGTACTTC. The chain is built from TRBV7-2 and TRBJ2-7; TRBD2 matches 7 bases. The germline V gene has CDR1 SGHTA and CDR2 FQGNSA. V lost 1 base to trimming and J lost 1 base; unmatched junction nucleotides: 4. This CDR3 contains 15 residues.

The chain is built from TRBV7-9 and TRBJ2-6, with D unclear. The CDR3 runs to 15 residues. V lost 4 bases and J 2 bases, leaving 9 bases between the germline ends. The V gene's germline CDR1 is SEHNR and CDR2 FQNEAQ (reference sequence). CDR3 residues: CASSSARPGANVLTF. The CDR3 nucleotides are TGTGCCAGCAGCTCTGCGCGGCCTGGGGCCAACGTCCTGACTTTC.